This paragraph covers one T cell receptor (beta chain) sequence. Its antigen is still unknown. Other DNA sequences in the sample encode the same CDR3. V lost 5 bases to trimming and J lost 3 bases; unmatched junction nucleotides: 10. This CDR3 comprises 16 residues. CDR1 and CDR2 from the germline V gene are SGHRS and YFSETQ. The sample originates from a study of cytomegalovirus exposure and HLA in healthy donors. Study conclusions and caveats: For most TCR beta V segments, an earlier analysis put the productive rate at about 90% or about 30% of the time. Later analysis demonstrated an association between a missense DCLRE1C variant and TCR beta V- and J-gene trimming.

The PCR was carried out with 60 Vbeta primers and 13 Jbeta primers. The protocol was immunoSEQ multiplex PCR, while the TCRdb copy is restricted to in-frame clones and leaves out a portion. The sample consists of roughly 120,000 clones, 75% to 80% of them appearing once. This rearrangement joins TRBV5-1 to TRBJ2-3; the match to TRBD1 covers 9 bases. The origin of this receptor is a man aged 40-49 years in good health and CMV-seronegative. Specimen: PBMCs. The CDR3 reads CASRITGGYRTDTQYF. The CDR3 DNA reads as TGCGCCAGCAGAATTACAGGGGGCTATCGGACAGATACGCAGTATTTT.